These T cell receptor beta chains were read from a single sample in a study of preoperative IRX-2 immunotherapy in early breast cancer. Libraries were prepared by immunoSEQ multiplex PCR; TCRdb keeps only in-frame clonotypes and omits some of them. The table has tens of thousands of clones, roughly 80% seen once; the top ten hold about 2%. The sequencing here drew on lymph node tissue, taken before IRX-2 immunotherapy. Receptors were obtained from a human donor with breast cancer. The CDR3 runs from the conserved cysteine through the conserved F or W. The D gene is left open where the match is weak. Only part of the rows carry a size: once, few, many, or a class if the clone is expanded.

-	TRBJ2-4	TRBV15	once	TGTGCCACCAGCAGAGATCGAGGGCAGTCTCTAGCCAAAAACATTCAGTACTTC	CATSRDRGQSLAKNIQYF
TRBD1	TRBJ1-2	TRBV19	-	TGTGCCAGTAGTATAGATCGGGACAGTTACTATGGCTACACCTTC	CASSIDRDSYYGYTF
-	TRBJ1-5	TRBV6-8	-	TGTGCCACTCAGAGGGGCAGGGGCTTCAATCAGCCCCAGCATTTT	CATQRGRGFNQPQHF
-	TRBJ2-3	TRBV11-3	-	TGTGCCAGCAGCTTAATTAGTTCGGGGGGCGTGGATACGCAGTATTTT	CASSLISSGGVDTQYF
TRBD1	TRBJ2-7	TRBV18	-	TGTGCCAGCTCCCCGGACAGGGAGACTGAGTACTTC	CASSPDRETEYF
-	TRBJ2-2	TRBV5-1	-	TGCGCCAGCAGCTTGACCCCCAGGGAGAACACCGGGGAGCTGTTTTTT	CASSLTPRENTGELFF
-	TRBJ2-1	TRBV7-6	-	TGTGCCAGCAGCCAAGGAGCGGAATACAATGAGCAGTTCTTC	CASSQGAEYNEQFF
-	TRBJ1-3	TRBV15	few	TGTGCCACCAGCAGAGATTGGGGGGCGGGAAACACCATATATTTT	CATSRDWGAGNTIYF
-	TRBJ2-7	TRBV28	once	TGTGCCAGCAGTCTCGATCTGGGCCGCGATCATTTGGGTGAGCAGTACTTC	CASSLDLGRDHLGEQYF
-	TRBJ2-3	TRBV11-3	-	TGTGCCAGCAAACCGGGACAAAGCACAGATACGCAGTATTTT	CASKPGQSTDTQYF
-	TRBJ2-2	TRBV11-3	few	TGTGCCAGCAGCCGTCTCGGGGGTAACACCGGGGAGCTGTTTTTT	CASSRLGGNTGELFF
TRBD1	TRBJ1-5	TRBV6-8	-	TGTGCCATCACCTCAGGGGGGAATCAGCCCCAGCATTTT	CAITSGGNQPQHF
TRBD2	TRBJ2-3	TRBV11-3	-	TGTGCCAGCAGCTGGCGGGGGTCCGGGACCATAAGCCCAGATACGCAGTATTTT	CASSWRGSGTISPDTQYF
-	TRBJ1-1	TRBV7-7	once	TGTGCCAGCAGCCTTCTCGGAGGGGCGAGCACTGAAGCTTTCTTT	CASSLLGGASTEAFF
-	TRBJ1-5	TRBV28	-	TGTGCCAGCAGTTTAGTGGGGATGAGGAGCAATCAGCCCCAGCATTTT	CASSLVGMRSNQPQHF
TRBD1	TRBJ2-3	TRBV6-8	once	TGTGCCAGCAGTGGGACAGGGGGCTTAACAGATACGCAGTATTTT	CASSGTGGLTDTQYF
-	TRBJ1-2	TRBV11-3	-	TGTGCCAGCACCCGACTTGAAATGACAGCTAACTATGGCTACACCTTC	CASTRLEMTANYGYTF
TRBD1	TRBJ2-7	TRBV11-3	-	TGTGCCAGCAGCCCCCGACAGGGGGCTCCTAACTACGAGCAGTACTTC	CASSPRQGAPNYEQYF
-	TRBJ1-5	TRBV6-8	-	TGTGCCAGCAGTCCAAGACAGGCAGGTCAGCCCCAGCATTTT	CASSPRQAGQPQHF
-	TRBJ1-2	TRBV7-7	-	TGTGCCAGCAGCTTAGAAGCGGTTAACTATGGCTACACCTTC	CASSLEAVNYGYTF
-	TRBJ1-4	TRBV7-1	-	TGTGCCAGCAGCTTACCAACAGGAAATAATGAAAAACTGTTTTTT	CASSLPTGNNEKLFF
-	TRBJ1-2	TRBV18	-	TGTGCCAGCTCACCGGCGGACAGAGCGCTCTATGGCTACACCTTC	CASSPADRALYGYTF
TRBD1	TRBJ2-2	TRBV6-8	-	TGTGCCAGCAGACCCCCGGGACAGGGGGCAGGCGGGGAGCTGTTTTTT	CASRPPGQGAGGELFF
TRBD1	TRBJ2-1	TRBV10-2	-	TGCGCCAGCAGTGTCGGGACAGCTTTCAATGAGCAGTTCTTC	CASSVGTAFNEQFF
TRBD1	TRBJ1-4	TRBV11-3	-	TGTGCCAGCAGCTTAGGGACAGGGGGCAGTGAAAAACTGTTTTTT	CASSLGTGGSEKLFF
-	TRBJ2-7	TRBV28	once	TGTGCCAGCAGTTCCCAGGGGATCTACGAGCAGTACTTC	CASSSQGIYEQYF
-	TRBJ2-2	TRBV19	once	TGTGCCAGTAGTATCCAGGCCGGGGACACCGGGGAGCTGTTTTTT	CASSIQAGDTGELFF
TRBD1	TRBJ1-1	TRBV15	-	TGTGCCACCAGCAGAGGGGTCGGACAGGGGGCCCTCGAAGCTTTCTTT	CATSRGVGQGALEAFF
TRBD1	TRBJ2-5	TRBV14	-	TGTGCCAGCAGCCGAAGGACAGGGTTTAGCCAAGAGACCCAGTACTTC	CASSRRTGFSQETQYF
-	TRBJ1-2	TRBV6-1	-	TGTGCCAGCAGTGAAGCTAACATTCGACAGACTTATGGCTACACCTTC	CASSEANIRQTYGYTF
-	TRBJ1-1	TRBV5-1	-	TGCGCCAGCGACGAGGCCAACAGGGCGCGGGCTGAAGCTTTCTTT	CASDEANRARAEAFF
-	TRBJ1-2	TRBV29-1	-	TGCAGCGTTGACGTATCGGCGAGTGGCTACACCTTC	CSVDVSASGYTF
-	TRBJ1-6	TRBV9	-	TGTGCCAGAAAAAATGGGACCGGTAATTCACCCCTCCACTTT	CARKNGTGNSPLHF
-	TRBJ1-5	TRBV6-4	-	TGTGCCAGCTCCCCTAATAGCAATCAGCCCCAGCATTTT	CASSPNSNQPQHF
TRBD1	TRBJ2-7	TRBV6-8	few	TGTGCCAGCAGTTACTCCCGACAGGGCGACTACTACGAGCAGTACTTC	CASSYSRQGDYYEQYF
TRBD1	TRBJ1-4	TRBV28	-	TGTGCCAGCAGTTTAGGGGGAGGGGGCAAGTTAAAACTGTTTTTT	CASSLGGGGKLKLFF
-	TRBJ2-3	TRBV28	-	TGTGCCAGCAGTTCGAGAGCGCAGACGGGCACAGATACGCAGTATTTT	CASSSRAQTGTDTQYF
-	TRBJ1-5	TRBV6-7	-	TGTGCCAGCAGATTCGGGGGGCAGCCCCAGCATTTT	CASRFGGQPQHF
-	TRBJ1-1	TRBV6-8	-	TGTGCCAGCAGTTACGGGGCAGGGAGAAGCACTGAAGCTTTCTTT	CASSYGAGRSTEAFF
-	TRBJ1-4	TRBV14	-	TGTGCCAGCAGCCGTACCGGGACCTACAATGAAAAACTGTTTTTT	CASSRTGTYNEKLFF
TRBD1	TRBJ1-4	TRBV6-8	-	TGTGCCAGCAGCCGACGACAGGGGGTAGTATCTAATGAAAAACTGTTTTTT	CASSRRQGVVSNEKLFF
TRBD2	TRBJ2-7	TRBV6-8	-	TGTGCCAGCATTCCTAGCGGCTACTACGAGCAGTACTTC	CASIPSGYYEQYF
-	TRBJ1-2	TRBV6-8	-	TGTGCCAGCCGGGCGGTTAACTATGGCTACACCTTC	CASRAVNYGYTF
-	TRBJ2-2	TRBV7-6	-	TGTGCCAGCAGCCCTAGGCTTTCGGGGATCGGGACCGGGGAGCTGTTTTTT	CASSPRLSGIGTGELFF
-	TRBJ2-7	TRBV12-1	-	TGTGCCAGCAGCTTTGTCCTTTACGGGTACTACGAGCAGTACTTC	CASSFVLYGYYEQYF
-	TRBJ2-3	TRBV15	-	TGTGCCACCAGCAGAGATCGGTGGGTTAGCACAGATACGCAGTATTTT	CATSRDRWVSTDTQYF
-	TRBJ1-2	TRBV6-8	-	TGTGCCAGCAGGCCGACTGTCAACTATGGCTACACCTTC	CASRPTVNYGYTF
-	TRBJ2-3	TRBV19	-	TGTGCCAGTGGGGGGACATCGGGGTTCACAGATACGCAGTATTTT	CASGGTSGFTDTQYF
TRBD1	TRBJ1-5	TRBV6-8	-	TGTGCCAGCAGTGCCCGCTCGGACAGGGGGCCCCAGCCCCAGCATTTT	CASSARSDRGPQPQHF
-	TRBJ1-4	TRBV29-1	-	TGCAGCGTTCAGGGGACAACTAATGAAAAACTGTTTTTT	CSVQGTTNEKLFF
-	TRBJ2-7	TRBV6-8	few	TGTGCCAGCCACAGACCAGGAAGCTCCTACGAGCAGTACTTC	CASHRPGSSYEQYF